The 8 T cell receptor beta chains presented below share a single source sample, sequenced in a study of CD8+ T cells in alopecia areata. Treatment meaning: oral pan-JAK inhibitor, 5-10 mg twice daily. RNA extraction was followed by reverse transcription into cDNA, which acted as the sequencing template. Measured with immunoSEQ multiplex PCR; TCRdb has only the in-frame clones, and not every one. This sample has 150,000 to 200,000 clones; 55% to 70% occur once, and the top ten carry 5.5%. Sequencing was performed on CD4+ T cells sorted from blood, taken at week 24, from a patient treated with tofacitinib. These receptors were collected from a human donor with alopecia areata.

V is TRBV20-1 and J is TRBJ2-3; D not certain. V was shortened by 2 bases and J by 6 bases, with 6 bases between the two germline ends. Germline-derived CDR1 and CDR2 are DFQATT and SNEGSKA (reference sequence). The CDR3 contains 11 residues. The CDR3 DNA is TGCAGTGCTAGAAGTTTTGATACGCAGTATTTT. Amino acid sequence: CSARSFDTQYF.

The CDR3, as DNA: TGTGCCAGCAGCGAGGGGACTAGTTCCTACGAGCAGTACTTC. Amino acid sequence: CASSEGTSSYEQYF. The V gene is TRBV9, the J gene TRBJ2-7, with 8 bases aligning to TRBD2. Germline V gives CDR1 SGDLS, CDR2 YYNGEE. The J segment lost 1 base and the V segment lost 3 bases, leaving 3 bases of the junction unmatched. The CDR3 totals 14 residues.

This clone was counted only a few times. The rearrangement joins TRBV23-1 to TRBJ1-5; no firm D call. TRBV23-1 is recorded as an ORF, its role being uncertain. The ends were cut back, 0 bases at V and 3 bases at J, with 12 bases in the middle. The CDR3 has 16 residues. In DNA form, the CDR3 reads TGCGCCAGCAGTCAATCGGAAACCGTTTTCAATCAGCCCCAGCATTTT. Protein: CASSQSETVFNQPQHF.

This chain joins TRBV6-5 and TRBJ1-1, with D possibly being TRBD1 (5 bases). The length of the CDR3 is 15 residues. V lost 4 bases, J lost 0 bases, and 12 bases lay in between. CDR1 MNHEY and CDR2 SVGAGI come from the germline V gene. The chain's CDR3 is CASSSSRGVNTEAFF. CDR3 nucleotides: TGTGCCAGCAGTTCCTCGAGAGGGGTGAACACTGAAGCTTTCTTT.

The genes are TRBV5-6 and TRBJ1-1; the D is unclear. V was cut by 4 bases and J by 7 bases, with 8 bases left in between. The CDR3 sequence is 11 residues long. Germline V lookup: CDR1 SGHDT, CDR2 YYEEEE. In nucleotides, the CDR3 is TGTGCCAGCAGCGGTCGGGGTGAAGCTTTCTTT. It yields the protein CASSGRGEAFF.

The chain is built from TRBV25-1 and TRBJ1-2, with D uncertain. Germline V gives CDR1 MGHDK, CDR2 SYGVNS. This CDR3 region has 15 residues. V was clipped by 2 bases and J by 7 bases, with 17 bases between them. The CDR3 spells CASSEPGRATLGYTF. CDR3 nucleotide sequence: TGTGCCAGCAGTGAACCCGGACGGGCCACCCTTGGCTACACCTTC.

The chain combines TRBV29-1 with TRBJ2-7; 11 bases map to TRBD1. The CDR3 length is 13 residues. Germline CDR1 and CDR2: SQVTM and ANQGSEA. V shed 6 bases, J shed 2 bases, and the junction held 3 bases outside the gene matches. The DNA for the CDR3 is TGCAGCGTAGGACAGGGGGCAGCCTACGAGCAGTACTTC. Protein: CSVGQGAAYEQYF.

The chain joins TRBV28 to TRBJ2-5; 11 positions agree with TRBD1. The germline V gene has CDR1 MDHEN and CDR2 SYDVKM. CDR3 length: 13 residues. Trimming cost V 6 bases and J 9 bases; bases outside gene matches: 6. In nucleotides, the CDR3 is TGTGCCAGCAGCATACAGGGACAGGGGGCCCAGTACTTC. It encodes CASSIQGQGAQYF. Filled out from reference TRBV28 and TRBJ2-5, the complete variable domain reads DVKVTQSSRYLVKRTGEKVFLECVQDMDHENMFWYRQDPGLGLRLIYFSYDVKMKEKGDIPEGYSVSREKKERFSLILESASTNQTSMYLCASSIQGQGAQYFGPGTRLLVL.